This T cell receptor (beta chain) derives from a study of blood T cell repertoires in COVID-19. Sequenced by immunoSEQ multiplex PCR; TCRdb stores in-frame clones only, minus some. The repertoire holds around 290,000 clones, with approximately 91% as singletons. Cohort assignment relied on participant-reported clinical history. The ends were cut back, 0 bases at V and 0 bases at J, with 12 bases in the middle. The CDR3 runs to 16 residues. The germline V gene has CDR1 SGDLS and CDR2 YYNGEE. Sequenced material: PBMCs or T cells enriched from blood (not recorded which). The clonotype was recovered from a woman under 40 who had recovered from COVID-19. This chain links TRBV9 with TRBJ2-5; the D is unclear. The CDR3 DNA is TGTGCCAGCAGCGTAGCCCCCCTTAGTAACCAAGAGACCCAGTACTTC. Amino acid sequence: CASSVAPLSNQETQYF.